A selection of T cell receptor beta chains follows, all from one sample in a study of glioma-infiltrating T cells after dendritic cell vaccination. Produced via immunoSEQ multiplex PCR; TCRdb's table is partial and in-frame only. The repertoire includes around 60,000 clones, more than 70% of them detected once, and roughly 8.5% sits in the top ten. Specimen: blood, collected after dendritic cell vaccination. The receptors derive from a human donor with glioblastoma. The CDR3 runs from the conserved cysteine through the conserved F or W. D genes are given only for firm matches. Clone size is given for some rows only: seen once, a few or many times, or a class if the clone is expanded.

>TRBV29-1|13|-|TRBJ2-7|TRBD1
TGCAGCGTTTCCGCCTCTACAGGGGACGAGCAGTACTTC
CSVSASTGDEQYF
>TRBV7-3|16|-|TRBJ2-7|TRBD2
TGTGCCAGCAGCTTAACGTTAAGCGGGGGGGCCAGCGAGCAGTACTTC
CASSLTLSGGASEQYF
>TRBV4-2|16|-|TRBJ1-3|-
TGTGCCAGCAGCCAAGATTTGATGAGCTCTGGAAACACCATATATTTT
CASSQDLMSSGNTIYF
>TRBV7-9|13|-|TRBJ2-7|TRBD1
TGTGCCAGCTCGGGACAGGTTTCCTACGAGCAGTACTTC
CASSGQVSYEQYF
>TRBV5-1|15|-|TRBJ1-4|TRBD1
TGCGCCAGCAAACTGACAGGGGGCATTGGCGAAAAACTGTTTTTT
CASKLTGGIGEKLFF
>TRBV4-3|14|-|TRBJ1-2|TRBD1
TGCGCCAGCAGCCGGGACAGGGGAGTCTATGGCTACACCTTC
CASSRDRGVYGYTF
>TRBV11-1|14|-|TRBJ2-7|TRBD1
TGTGCCAGCAGCCCTCGGACAGGACCCTACGAGCAGTACTTC
CASSPRTGPYEQYF
>TRBV30|13|-|TRBJ1-3|-
TGTGCCTGGAACAGGATTCTGGGAAACACCATATATTTT
CAWNRILGNTIYF
>TRBV4-2|15|-|TRBJ2-2|TRBD1
TGTGCCAGCAGCCCCGAGACAGGGTTCGCCGGGGAGCTGTTTTTT
CASSPETGFAGELFF
>TRBV4-1|18|-|TRBJ2-5|TRBD2
TGCGCCAGCAGCCAAGTAGCACTGACAAGCGGGGGGGAGACTAAAGATTACTTC
CASSQVALTSGGETKDYF
>TRBV6-4|16|-|TRBJ2-3|TRBD2
TGTGCCAGCAGTGACGGGGCGGGGGGCGTCACAGATACGCAGTATTTT
CASSDGAGGVTDTQYF
>TRBV7-9|12|-|TRBJ2-3|-
TGTGCCAACAGCTTAGTAATAGATACGCAGTATTTT
CANSLVIDTQYF
>TRBV15|13|-|TRBJ1-1|-
TGTGCCACCAGCAGAACAGCAGTCACTGAAGCTTTCTTT
CATSRTAVTEAFF
>TRBV5-4|16|-|TRBJ2-1|TRBD2
TGTGCCAGCACCGACCAGAGACTAGCGGGGGGGAATGAGCAGTTCTTC
CASTDQRLAGGNEQFF
>TRBV5-6|13|-|TRBJ2-1|-
TGTGCCAGCACCCCCGGGGTGACTAATGAGCAGTTCTTC
CASTPGVTNEQFF
>TRBV2|15|-|TRBJ2-2|-
TGTGCCAGAACGCTGCGGGACAGCCACACCGGGGAGCTGTTTTTT
CARTLRDSHTGELFF
>TRBV30|13|-|TRBJ1-3|TRBD1
TGTGCCTGGGACAGGGGAGCTGGAAACACCATATATTTT
CAWDRGAGNTIYF
>TRBV7-7|15|once|TRBJ1-3|TRBD1
TGTGCTAGCAGCCCCGGACAGGGTGGGAGTGACACCATATATTTT
CASSPGQGGSDTIYF
>TRBV30|16|-|TRBJ1-5|TRBD1
TGTGCCTGGAGTAAAACCGGGACAGGGGCTCGGCAGCCCCAGCATTTT
CAWSKTGTGARQPQHF
>TRBV5-4|14|once|TRBJ2-7|TRBD1
TGTGCCAGCAGCCCACGGACAGGGACCTACGAGCAGTACTTC
CASSPRTGTYEQYF
>TRBV9|19|-|TRBJ2-1|TRBD2
TGTGCCAGCAGCGTGGTAAGTAGCGGGGGACTAAACATCTACAATGAGCAGTTCTTC
CASSVVSSGGLNIYNEQFF
>TRBV6-1|15|once|TRBJ1-3|-
TGTGCCAGCAGTGAGGGACACCCCTCTGGAAACACCATATATTTT
CASSEGHPSGNTIYF
>TRBV30|15|-|TRBJ2-4|TRBD2
TGTGCCTGGATCCGCCCTGGCGGGGGGGTAAACATTCAGTACTTC
CAWIRPGGGVNIQYF
>TRBV5-1|14|few|TRBJ2-7|TRBD1
TGCGCCAGCAGCTTGGACAGGGGCAACTACGAGCAGTACTTC
CASSLDRGNYEQYF
>TRBV7-2|13|-|TRBJ1-2|-
TGTGCCAGCAGCTTAAGCGAGGCGGGTGGCTACACCTTC
CASSLSEAGGYTF
>TRBV5-4|15|-|TRBJ2-2|TRBD2
TGTGCCAGCACCAAAGGACTAGCGGGCGCCGGGGAGCTGTTTTTT
CASTKGLAGAGELFF
>TRBV7-9|13|-|TRBJ1-1|-
TGTGCCAGCAGCTTGGGGGGACTCTGGGAAGCTTTCTTT
CASSLGGLWEAFF
>TRBV6-6|12|-|TRBJ2-3|-
TGTGCCAGCAGTCGTACAGAAGATACGCAGTATTTT
CASSRTEDTQYF
>TRBV5-6|15|-|TRBJ2-7|-
TGTGCCAGCAGCCTTGGGGGCAGGTTCCCCTACGAGCAGTACTTC
CASSLGGRFPYEQYF
>TRBV4-2|13|-|TRBJ2-1|-
TGTGCCAGCAGCCAAGCGGGGGGCCTTGAGCAGTTCTTC
CASSQAGGLEQFF
>TRBV5-1|12|-|TRBJ2-1|-
TGCGCCAGTACTCAAGCGGGTAATGAGCAGTTCTTC
CASTQAGNEQFF
>TRBV25-1|18|-|TRBJ2-7|TRBD2
TGTGCCAGCAGTGAACGAAAACGGGGGGGGGTCGGTCCCTACGAGCAGTACTTC
CASSERKRGGVGPYEQYF
>TRBV19|15|-|TRBJ2-2|-
TGTGCCAGTAGTACCACGACGTCAGGCACCGGGGAGCTGTTTTTT
CASSTTTSGTGELFF
>TRBV10-1|15|once|TRBJ2-3|-
TGCGCCAGCAGGGGAGGGAATAGGGACATAGATACGCAGTATTTT
CASRGGNRDIDTQYF
>TRBV9|15|-|TRBJ2-1|TRBD2
TGTGCCAGCAGCGTACTAGCGGGGGTTCGGGATGAGCAGTTCTTC
CASSVLAGVRDEQFF
>TRBV4-1|15|-|TRBJ2-2|TRBD2
TGCGCCAGCAGTCCCGGACTAGCGGGGGCGGGGGAGCTGTTTTTT
CASSPGLAGAGELFF
>TRBV30|14|-|TRBJ1-6|-
TGTGCCTTTTCTACAGCGGCCCAAAATTCCCCCCTCCACTTT
CAFSTAAQNSPLHF
>TRBV5-1|14|few|TRBJ2-7|TRBD1
TGCGCCAGCAGCCTGACAGGGGTGACGGGCGAGCAGTACTTC
CASSLTGVTGEQYF
>TRBV5-8|13|-|TRBJ2-7|-
TGTGCCAGCAGCTTAGGATATGCGGCCGAGCAGTACTTC
CASSLGYAAEQYF
>TRBV5-4|11|-|TRBJ1-4|-
TGTGCCAGCTCGGGGGGAGAAAAACTGTTTTTT
CASSGGEKLFF
>TRBV6-5|15|-|TRBJ2-5|TRBD2
TGTGCCAGCAGCCGCGGGGGGGCGGTAGGGGAGACCCAGTACTTC
CASSRGGAVGETQYF
>TRBV27|18|-|TRBJ2-7|TRBD2
TGTGCCAGCAGTTCTACTAGCGGGGGCATGACGCGCATAGCCGAGCAGTACTTC
CASSSTSGGMTRIAEQYF
>TRBV19|14|-|TRBJ2-2|-
TGTGCCAGTAGCGTCGGCGGATACACCGGGGAGCTGTTTTTT
CASSVGGYTGELFF
>TRBV2|14|-|TRBJ2-7|TRBD1
TGTGCCAGCAGTGATTTGGGACAGGGATACGAGCAGTACTTC
CASSDLGQGYEQYF
>TRBV5-3|14|-|TRBJ1-2|-
TGTGCCAGAAGCCCACCCAGGGTGGGCTATGGCTACACCTTC
CARSPPRVGYGYTF
>TRBV6-5|11|once|TRBJ1-1|-
TGTGCCAGCAGTGCCGGGACAGAAGCTTTCTTT
CASSAGTEAFF